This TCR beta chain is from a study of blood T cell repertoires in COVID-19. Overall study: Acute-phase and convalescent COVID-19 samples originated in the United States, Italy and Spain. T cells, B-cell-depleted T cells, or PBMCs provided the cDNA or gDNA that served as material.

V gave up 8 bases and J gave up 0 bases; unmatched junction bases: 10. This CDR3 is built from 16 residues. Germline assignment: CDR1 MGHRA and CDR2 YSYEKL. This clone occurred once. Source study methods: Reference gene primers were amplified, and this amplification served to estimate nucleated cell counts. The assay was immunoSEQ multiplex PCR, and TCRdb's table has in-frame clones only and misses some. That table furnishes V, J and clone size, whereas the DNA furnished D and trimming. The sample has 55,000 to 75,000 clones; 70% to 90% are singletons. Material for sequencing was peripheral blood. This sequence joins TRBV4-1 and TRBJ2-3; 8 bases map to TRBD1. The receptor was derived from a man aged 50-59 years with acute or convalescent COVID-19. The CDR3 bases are TGCGCCAGCCAGCAGCAGACAGGGGTCAGCACAGATACGCAGTATTTT. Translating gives CASQQQTGVSTDTQYF.